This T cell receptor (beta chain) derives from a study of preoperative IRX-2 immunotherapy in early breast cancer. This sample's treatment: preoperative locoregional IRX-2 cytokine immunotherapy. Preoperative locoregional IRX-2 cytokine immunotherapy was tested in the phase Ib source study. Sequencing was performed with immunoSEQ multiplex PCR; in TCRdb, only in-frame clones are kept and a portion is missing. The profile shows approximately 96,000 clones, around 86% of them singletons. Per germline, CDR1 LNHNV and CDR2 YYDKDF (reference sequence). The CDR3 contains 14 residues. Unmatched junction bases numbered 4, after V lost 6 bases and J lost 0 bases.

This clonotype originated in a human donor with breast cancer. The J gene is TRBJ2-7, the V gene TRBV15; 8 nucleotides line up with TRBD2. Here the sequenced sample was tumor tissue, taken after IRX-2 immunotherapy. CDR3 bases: TGTGCCACCAGGACAAGCGGGGGCTCCTACGAGCAGTACTTC. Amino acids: CATRTSGGSYEQYF.